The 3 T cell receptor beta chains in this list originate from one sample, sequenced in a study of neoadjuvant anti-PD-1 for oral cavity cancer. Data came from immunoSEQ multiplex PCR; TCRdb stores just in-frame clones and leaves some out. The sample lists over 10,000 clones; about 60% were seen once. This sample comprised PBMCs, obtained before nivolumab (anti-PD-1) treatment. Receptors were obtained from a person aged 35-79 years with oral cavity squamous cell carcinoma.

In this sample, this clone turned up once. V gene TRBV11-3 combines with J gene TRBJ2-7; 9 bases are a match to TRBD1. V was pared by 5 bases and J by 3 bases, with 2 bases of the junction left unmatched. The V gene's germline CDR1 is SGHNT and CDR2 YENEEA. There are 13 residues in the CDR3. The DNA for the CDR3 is TGTGCCAGCAGCCGACAGGGGGGCTACGAGCAGTACTTC. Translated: CASSRQGGYEQYF.

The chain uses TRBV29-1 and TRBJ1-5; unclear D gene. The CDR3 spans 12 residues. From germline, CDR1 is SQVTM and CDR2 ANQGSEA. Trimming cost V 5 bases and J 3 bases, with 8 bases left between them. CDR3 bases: TGCAGCGTTAGGGAAAACAATCAGCCCCAGCATTTT. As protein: CSVRENNQPQHF.

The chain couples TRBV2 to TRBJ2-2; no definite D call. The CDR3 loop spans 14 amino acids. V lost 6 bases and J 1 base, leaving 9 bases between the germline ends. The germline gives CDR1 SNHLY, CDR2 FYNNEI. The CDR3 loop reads CASSERLNTGELFF. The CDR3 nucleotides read TGTGCCAGCAGCGAAAGGCTGAACACCGGGGAGCTGTTTTTT.